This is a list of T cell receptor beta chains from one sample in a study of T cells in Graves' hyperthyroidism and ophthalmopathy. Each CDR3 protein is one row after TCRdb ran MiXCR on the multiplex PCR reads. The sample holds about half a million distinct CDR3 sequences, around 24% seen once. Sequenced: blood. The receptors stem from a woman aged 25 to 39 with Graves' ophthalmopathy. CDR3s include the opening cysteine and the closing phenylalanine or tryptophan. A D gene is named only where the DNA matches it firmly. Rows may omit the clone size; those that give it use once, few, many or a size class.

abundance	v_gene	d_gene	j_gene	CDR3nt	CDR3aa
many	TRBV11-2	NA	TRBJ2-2	TGTGCCGTCAAGAGGGCCACGGCAGGCGGGGAGCTGTTTTTT	CAVKRATAGGELFF
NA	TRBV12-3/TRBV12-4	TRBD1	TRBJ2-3	TGTGCCAGCAGCCCTCAGGGGGCTCCTTCTGGAGATACGCAGTATTTT	CASSPQGAPSGDTQYF
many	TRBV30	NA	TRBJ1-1	TGTGCCTGGGGAGGAGATTTGAACACTGAAGCTTTCTTT	CAWGGDLNTEAFF
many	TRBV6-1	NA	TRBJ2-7	TGTGCCAGCACTGGGCGGCCCCGCTACGAGCAGTACTTC	CASTGRPRYEQYF
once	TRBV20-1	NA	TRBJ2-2	TGCAGTGCTAGAGATTTGGGGGCGGGCACCGGGGAGCTGTTTTTT	CSARDLGAGTGELFF
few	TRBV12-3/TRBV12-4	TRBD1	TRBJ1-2	TGTGCCAGCAGAGGGACAGGCTCTTATGGCTACACCTTC	CASRGTGSYGYTF
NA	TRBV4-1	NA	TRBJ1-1	TGCGCCAGCAGCCAGGAGGCCAGGGGCACTGAAGCTTTCTTT	CASSQEARGTEAFF
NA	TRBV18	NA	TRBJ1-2	TGTGCCAGCTCACCAGGGTCCCTTGGCTATGGCTACACCTTC	CASSPGSLGYGYTF
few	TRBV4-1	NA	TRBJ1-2	TGCGCCAGCAGCCAAGAGTGGGACACCTTGGACTATGGCTACACCTTC	CASSQEWDTLDYGYTF
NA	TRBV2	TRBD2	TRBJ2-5	TGTGCCAGCAGTGTACTAGCGGGGAACAGAGAGACCCAGTACTTC	CASSVLAGNRETQYF
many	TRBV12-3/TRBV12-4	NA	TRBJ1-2	TGTGCCAGCAGTCCCGGACGGGGTTATGGCTACACCTTC	CASSPGRGYGYTF
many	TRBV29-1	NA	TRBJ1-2	TGCAGCGTTGAATCTGGGAACTATGGCTACACCTTC	CSVESGNYGYTF
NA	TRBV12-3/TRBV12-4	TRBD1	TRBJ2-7	TGTGCCAGCTCACCCCGGGACAGGGGTTACGAGCAGGACTTC	CASSPRDRGYEQDF
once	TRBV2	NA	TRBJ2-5	TGTGCCAGCAGGAGGGGGGGAGACGAGACCCAGTACTTC	CASRRGGDETQYF
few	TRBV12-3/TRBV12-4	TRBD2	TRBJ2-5	TGTGCCAGCAGATCTACTAGCGGGGGGGCCCAGACCCAGTACTTC	CASRSTSGGAQTQYF
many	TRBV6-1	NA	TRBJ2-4	TGTGCCAGCAGCCTACAGGGCGGGGAATGGAACATTCAGTACTTC	CASSLQGGEWNIQYF
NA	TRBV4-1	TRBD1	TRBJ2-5	TGCGCCAGCAGCCAAGATAGGGAGGACAGGGAATGGGAGACCCAGTACTTC	CASSQDREDREWETQYF
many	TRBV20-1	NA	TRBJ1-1	TGCAGTGCTAGTCGAGTGAACACTGAAGCTTTCTTT	CSASRVNTEAFF
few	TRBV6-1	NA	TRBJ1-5	TGTGCCAGCGCGGCAGACCTCAATCAGCCCCAGCATTTT	CASAADLNQPQHF
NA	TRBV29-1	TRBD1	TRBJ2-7	TGCAGCGTTGCCCAGGGGGCGGGAGAGCAGTACTTC	CSVAQGAGEQYF
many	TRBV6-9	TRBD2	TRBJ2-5	TGTGCCAGCACCTCGGGACTACCTATAACCCAAGAGACCCAGTACTTC	CASTSGLPITQETQYF
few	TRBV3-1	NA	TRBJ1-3	TGTGCCAGCAGCCAAGATTTGGGGGGCGCTGGAAACACCATATATTTT	CASSQDLGGAGNTIYF
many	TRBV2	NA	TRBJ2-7	TGTGCCAGCACCCAGGGTTCCCTCTCCTACGAGCAGTACTTC	CASTQGSLSYEQYF
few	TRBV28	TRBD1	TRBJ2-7	TGTGCCAGCAGTTTTAGGCAGGGGACAGGGAAATACGAGCAGTACTTC	CASSFRQGTGKYEQYF
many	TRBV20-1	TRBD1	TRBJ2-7	TGCAGTGCTAAGACAGGGAGCTCCTACGAGCAGTACTTC	CSAKTGSSYEQYF
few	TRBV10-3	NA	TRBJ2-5	TGTGCCATCAGTGCAAGGACGGGCCAAGAGACCCAGTACTTC	CAISARTGQETQYF
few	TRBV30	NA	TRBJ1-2	TGTGCCTGGAGTGCCTCACAGTCTCAGGGCTACACCTTC	CAWSASQSQGYTF
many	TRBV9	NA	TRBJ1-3	TGTGCCAGCAGCGTCGACAACTCTGGAAACACCATATATTTT	CASSVDNSGNTIYF
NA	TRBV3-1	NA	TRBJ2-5	TGTGCCGGCAGCCACGGCCATAAAGGGGGAGAGACCCAGTACTTC	CAGSHGHKGGETQYF
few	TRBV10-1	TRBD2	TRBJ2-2	TGCGCCAGCAGCGACCTAGCGGGAACCGGTGGTCCCGGGGAGCTGTTTTTT	CASSDLAGTGGPGELFF
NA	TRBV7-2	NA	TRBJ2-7	TGTGCCAGCAGCTTAGTGGAAGCCTACGAGCAGTACTTC	CASSLVEAYEQYF
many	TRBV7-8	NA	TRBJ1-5	TGTGCCAGCAGCTTAGAGGGGGGCCATCAGCCCCAGCATTTT	CASSLEGGHQPQHF
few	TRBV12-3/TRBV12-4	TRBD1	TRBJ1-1	TGTGCCAGCAGCCCAACAGGGGTCGAAGCTTTCTTT	CASSPTGVEAFF
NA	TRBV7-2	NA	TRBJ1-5	TGTGCCAGCAGCTTAGGTGTTGGCCGCAATCAGCCCCAGCATTTT	CASSLGVGRNQPQHF
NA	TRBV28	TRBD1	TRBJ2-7	TGTGCCAGCAGTTTATCCCGACAGGGAACCTACGAGCAGTACTTC	CASSLSRQGTYEQYF
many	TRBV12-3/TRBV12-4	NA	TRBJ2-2	TGTGCCAGCAGTTTAATCAGGGGCTCCGGGGAGCTGTTTTTT	CASSLIRGSGELFF